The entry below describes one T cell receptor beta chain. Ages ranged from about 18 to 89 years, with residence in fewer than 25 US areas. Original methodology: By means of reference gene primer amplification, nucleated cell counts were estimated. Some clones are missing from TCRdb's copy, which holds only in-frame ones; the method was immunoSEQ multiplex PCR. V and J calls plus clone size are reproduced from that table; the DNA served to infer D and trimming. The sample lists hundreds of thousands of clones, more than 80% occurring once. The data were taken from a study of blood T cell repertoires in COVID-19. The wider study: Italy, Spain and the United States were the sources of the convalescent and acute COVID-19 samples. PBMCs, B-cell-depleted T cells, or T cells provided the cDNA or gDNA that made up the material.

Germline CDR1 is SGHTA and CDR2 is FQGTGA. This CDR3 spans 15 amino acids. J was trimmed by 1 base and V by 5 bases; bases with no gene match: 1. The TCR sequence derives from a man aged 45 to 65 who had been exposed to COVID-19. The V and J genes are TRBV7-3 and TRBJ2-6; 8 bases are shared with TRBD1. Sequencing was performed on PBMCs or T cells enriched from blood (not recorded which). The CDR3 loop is CASSTGGSGANVLTF. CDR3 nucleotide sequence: TGTGCCAGCAGCACAGGGGGTTCTGGGGCCAACGTCCTGACTTTC.